This T cell receptor (beta chain) was captured in a study of cytomegalovirus exposure and HLA in healthy donors. The CDR3 length is 16 residues. Between the trimmed V and J ends, which lost 0 bases and 1 base, there was a span of 10 bases. Germline CDR1 reads SGHRS; CDR2 reads YFSETQ. The PCR had 60 Vbeta and 13 Jbeta primers. Authors' methods: An analysis performed later counted about 80 million unique TCR beta chains (approximately 11 million of them shared). The method was immunoSEQ multiplex PCR; TCRdb's version includes in-frame clones alone and lacks a portion of them. Clonal size and the V and J genes are those of that table, whereas D and trimming came from the DNA. The sample carries some 200,000 clones, approximately 80% recorded once. It was healthy bone marrow donors who served as donors.

The chain joins TRBV5-1 to TRBJ2-2; D remains ambiguous. Sequenced: PBMCs. This clonotype originated in a girl aged 10-17 years in good health and CMV-seronegative. CDR3 bases: TGCGCCAGCAGCTTGGAAGTCCAGGAGAACACCGGGGAGCTGTTTTTT. Its translation: CASSLEVQENTGELFF.